A single sample gave rise to the 5 T cell receptor beta chains below, sequenced in a study of CD8 T cells in ankylosing spondylitis. TCRdb recomputed calls from the 5' RACE reads with MiXCR, one row per CDR3 protein. The table has around 890,000 distinct CDR3 sequences, approximately 12% seen once; the top ten hold less than 0.65%. Whole-study findings and limits: It appeared that ankylosing spondylitis blood was characterized by a TCR beta motif of fewer than 10 highly homologous variants.

These receptors are not linked to any known antigen. What was sequenced was blood, either unsorted or a sorted T cell fraction (not recorded which). These receptors all come from a male donor with ankylosing spondylitis.

This chain connects TRBV5-5 to TRBJ2-7; TRBD1 agrees at 8 bases. The junction had 3 bases not matched to a gene; V was cut back by 2 bases and J by 2 bases. The CDR3 sequence is 14 residues long. CDR1 and CDR2 from the germline V gene are SGHKS and YYEKEE (reference sequence). This CDR3 is CASSFRGPPYEQYF. The CDR3 bases are TGTGCCAGCAGCTTCAGGGGGCCTCCCTACGAGCAGTACTTC.

This chain joins TRBV5-1 and TRBJ2-5, with D uncertain. The CDR3 has 14 amino acids. Trimming took off 5 bases at V and 4 bases at J, with 15 bases between the two ends. Germline CDR1 and CDR2: SGHRS and YFSETQ. The CDR3 DNA is TGCGCCAGCAGTAACACACGGGTTGGAGAGACCCAGTACTTC. Encoded protein: CASSNTRVGETQYF.

In this sample, this clonotype turned up a few times. For the CDR3, the DNA is TGTGCCAGCTCACCAGATTGGTCTGAAGCTTTCTTT. Encoded protein: CASSPDWSEAFF. The chain employs TRBV18 and TRBJ1-1; D gene unclear. The CDR3 sequence is 12 residues long. V lost 2 bases and J 6 bases, leaving 7 bases between the germline ends. Germline V lookup: CDR1 KGHSH, CDR2 LQKENI.

The chain is built from TRBV7-9 and TRBJ2-3; D is perhaps TRBD2 (6 bases). Trimming removed 5 bases at V and 4 bases at J, with 16 bases between. This CDR3 spans 15 amino acids. Germline V gives CDR1 SEHNR, CDR2 FQNEAQ (reference sequence). Here the CDR3 reads CASSPLLAFSDTQYF. DNA for the CDR3: TGTGCCAGCAGCCCATTACTAGCTTTCTCAGATACGCAGTATTTT.

This clonotype was recorded many times. The chain recombines TRBV5-1 with TRBJ1-2, with no clear D. CDR1 SGHRS and CDR2 YFSETQ come from the germline V gene. The CDR3 extends over 12 amino acids. Trimming took off 4 bases at V and 4 bases at J, with 8 bases between the two ends. The CDR3 DNA follows: TGCGCCAGCAGCCCTGAGGGCTATGGCTACACCTTC. The encoded protein is CASSPEGYGYTF.